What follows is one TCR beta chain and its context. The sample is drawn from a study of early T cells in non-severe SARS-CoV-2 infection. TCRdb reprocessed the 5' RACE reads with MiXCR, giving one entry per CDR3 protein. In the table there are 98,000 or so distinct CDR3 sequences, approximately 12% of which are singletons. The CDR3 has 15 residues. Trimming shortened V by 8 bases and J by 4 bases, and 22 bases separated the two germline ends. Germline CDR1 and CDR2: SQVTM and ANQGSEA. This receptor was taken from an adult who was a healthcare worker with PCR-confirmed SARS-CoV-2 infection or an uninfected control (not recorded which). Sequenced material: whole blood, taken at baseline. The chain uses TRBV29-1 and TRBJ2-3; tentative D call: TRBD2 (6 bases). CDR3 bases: TGCAGCTCCGACGGAGGGATGGGGTCGCCAGATACGCAGTATTTT. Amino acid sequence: CSSDGGMGSPDTQYF.